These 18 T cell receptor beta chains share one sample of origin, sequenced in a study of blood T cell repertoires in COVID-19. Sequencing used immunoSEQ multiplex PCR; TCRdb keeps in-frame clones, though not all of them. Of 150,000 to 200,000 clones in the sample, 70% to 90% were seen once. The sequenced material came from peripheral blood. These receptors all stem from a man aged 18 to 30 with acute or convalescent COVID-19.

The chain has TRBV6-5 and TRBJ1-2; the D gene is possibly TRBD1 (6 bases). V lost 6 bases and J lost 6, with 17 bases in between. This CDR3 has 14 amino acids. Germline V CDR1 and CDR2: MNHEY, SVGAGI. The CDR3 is CASSLSGRGNGYTF. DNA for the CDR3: TGTGCCAGCAGCCTTTCCGGCAGGGGAAATGGCTACACCTTC.

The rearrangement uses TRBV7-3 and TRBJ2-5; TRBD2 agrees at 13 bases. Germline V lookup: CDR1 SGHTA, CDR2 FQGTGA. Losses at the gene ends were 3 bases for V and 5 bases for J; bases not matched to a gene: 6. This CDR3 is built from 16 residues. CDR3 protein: CASSFTGTSGVETQYF. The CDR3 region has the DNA TGTGCCAGCAGCTTCACCGGGACTAGCGGGGTGGAGACCCAGTACTTC. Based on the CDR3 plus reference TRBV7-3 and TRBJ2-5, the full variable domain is GAGVSQTPSNKVTEKGKYVELRCDPISGHTALYWYRQSLGQGPEFLIYFQGTGAADDSGLPNDRFFAVRPEGSVSTLKIQRTERGDSAVYLCASSFTGTSGVETQYFGPGTRLLVL.

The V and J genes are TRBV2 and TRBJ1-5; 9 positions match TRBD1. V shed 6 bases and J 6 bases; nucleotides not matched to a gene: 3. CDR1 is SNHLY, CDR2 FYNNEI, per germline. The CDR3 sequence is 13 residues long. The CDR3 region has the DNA TGTGCCAGCAGGGGGACAGGGAGTCAGCCCCAGCATTTT. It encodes CASRGTGSQPQHF.

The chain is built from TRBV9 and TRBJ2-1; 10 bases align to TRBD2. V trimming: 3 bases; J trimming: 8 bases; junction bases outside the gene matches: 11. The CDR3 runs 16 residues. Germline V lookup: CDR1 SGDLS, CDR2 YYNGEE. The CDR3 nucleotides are TGTGCCAGCAGCGCCGCTCTGAGCGGGGGGGCTTATGAGCAGTTCTTC. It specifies CASSAALSGGAYEQFF.

The CDR3 coding sequence is TGTGCCAGCTCACAAACAGGGCTATCTGGAAACACCATATATTTT. As protein: CASSQTGLSGNTIYF. This chain uses TRBV18 with TRBJ1-3, with D tentatively TRBD1 (6 bases). Trimming took 4 bases from V and 1 from J, leaving 11 bases between them. The V gene's germline CDR1 is KGHSH and CDR2 LQKENI. This CDR3 spans 15 amino acids.

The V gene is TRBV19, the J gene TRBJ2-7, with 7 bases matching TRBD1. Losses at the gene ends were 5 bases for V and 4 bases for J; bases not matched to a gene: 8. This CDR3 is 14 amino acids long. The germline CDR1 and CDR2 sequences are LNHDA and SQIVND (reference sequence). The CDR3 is CASSEKTGPYEQYV. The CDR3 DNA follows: TGTGCCAGTAGTGAGAAGACAGGGCCTTACGAGCAGTACGTC.

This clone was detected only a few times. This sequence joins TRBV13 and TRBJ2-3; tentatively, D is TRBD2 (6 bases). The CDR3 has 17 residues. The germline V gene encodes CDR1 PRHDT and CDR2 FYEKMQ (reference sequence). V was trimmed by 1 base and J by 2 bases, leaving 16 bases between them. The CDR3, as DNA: TGTGCCAGCAGCTTAGTGGGACTGGCGGAGTACACAGATACGCAGTATTTT. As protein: CASSLVGLAEYTDTQYF.

CDR3 nucleotides: TGTGCCAGCAGTGACGGGGGATCCGGCACCGGGGAGCTGTTTTTT. It yields the protein CASSDGGSGTGELFF. The chain employs TRBV2 and TRBJ2-2; TRBD2 is a possible D gene (6 bases). There are 15 residues in the CDR3. Germline lookup yields CDR1 SNHLY and CDR2 FYNNEI. Trimming took 3 bases from V and 4 from J, leaving 12 bases between them.

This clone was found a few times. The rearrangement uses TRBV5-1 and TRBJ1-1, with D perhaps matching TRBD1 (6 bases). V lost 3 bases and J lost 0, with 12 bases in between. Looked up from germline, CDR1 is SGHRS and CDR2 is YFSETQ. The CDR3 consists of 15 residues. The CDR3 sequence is CASSSMGAVNTEAFF. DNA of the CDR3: TGCGCCAGCAGCTCGATGGGGGCGGTGAACACTGAAGCTTTCTTT.

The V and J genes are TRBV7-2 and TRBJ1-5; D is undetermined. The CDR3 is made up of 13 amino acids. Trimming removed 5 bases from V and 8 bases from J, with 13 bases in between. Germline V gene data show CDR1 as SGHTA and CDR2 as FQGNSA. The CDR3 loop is CASSRNRGEPQHF. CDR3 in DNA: TGTGCCAGCAGCCGAAACCGCGGGGAGCCCCAGCATTTT. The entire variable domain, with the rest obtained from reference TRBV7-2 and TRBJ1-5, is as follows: GAGVSQSPSNKVTEKGKDVELRCDPISGHTALYWYRQSLGQGLEFLIYFQGNSAPDKSGLPSDRFSAERTGGSVSTLTIQRTQQEDSAVYLCASSRNRGEPQHFGDGTRLSIL.

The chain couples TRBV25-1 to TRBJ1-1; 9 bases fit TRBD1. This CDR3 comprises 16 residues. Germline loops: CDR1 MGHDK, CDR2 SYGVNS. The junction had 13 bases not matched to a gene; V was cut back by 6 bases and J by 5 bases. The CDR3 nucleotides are TGTGCCAGCAGGGAAATCTCCGGGACAGGGACTACTGAAGCTTTCTTT. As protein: CASREISGTGTTEAFF.

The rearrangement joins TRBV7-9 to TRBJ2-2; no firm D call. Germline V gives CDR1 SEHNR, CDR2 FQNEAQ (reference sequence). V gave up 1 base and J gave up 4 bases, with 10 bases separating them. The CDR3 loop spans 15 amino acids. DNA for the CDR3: TGTGCCAGCAGCTTAGGATTTAGGAGCACCGGGGAGCTGTTTTTT. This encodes CASSLGFRSTGELFF.

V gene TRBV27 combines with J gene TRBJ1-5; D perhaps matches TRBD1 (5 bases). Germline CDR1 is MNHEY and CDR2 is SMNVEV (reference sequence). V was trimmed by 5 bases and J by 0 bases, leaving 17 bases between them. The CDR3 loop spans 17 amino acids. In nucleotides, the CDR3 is TGTGCCAGCAGTCCCACAGGCCCGAAATATAGCAATCAGCCCCAGCATTTT. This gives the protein CASSPTGPKYSNQPQHF.

The DNA for the CDR3 is TGTGCCATCAGTGATACAGGACGCGCGGTCGGCTATGGCTACACCTTC. Translating it yields CAISDTGRAVGYGYTF. The genes are TRBV10-3 and TRBJ1-2, with D perhaps matching TRBD1 (5 bases). V was pared by 3 bases and J by 4 bases, with 18 bases between. This CDR3 contains 16 residues. Germline assignment: CDR1 ENHRY and CDR2 SYGVKD.

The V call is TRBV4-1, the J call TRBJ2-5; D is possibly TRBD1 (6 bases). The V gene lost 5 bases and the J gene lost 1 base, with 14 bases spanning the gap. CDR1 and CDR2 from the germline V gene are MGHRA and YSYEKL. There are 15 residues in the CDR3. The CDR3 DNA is TGCGCCAGCAGCGAAGGAGACAGGAGCCAAGAGACCCAGTACTTC. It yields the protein CASSEGDRSQETQYF.

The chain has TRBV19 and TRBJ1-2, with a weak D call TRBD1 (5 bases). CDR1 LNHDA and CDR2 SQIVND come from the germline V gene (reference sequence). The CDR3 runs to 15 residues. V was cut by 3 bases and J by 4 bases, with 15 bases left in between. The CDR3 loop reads CASSMTGGKGYGYTF. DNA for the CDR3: TGTGCCAGTAGTATGACGGGGGGGAAGGGCTATGGCTACACCTTC.

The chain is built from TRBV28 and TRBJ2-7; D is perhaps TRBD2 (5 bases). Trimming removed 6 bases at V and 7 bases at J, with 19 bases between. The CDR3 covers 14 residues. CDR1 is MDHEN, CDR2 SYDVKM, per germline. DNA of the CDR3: TGTGCCAGCAGACAAGGGTCCCTGGGGAGAGAGCAGTACGTC. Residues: CASRQGSLGREQYV.

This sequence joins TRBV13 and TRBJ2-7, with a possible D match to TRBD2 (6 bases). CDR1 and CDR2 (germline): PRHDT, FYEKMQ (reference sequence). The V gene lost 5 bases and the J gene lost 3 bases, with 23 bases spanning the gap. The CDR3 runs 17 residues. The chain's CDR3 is CASSPGQGGPRRYEQYF. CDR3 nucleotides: TGTGCCAGCAGCCCCGGGCAGGGAGGCCCTAGGCGCTACGAGCAGTACTTC.